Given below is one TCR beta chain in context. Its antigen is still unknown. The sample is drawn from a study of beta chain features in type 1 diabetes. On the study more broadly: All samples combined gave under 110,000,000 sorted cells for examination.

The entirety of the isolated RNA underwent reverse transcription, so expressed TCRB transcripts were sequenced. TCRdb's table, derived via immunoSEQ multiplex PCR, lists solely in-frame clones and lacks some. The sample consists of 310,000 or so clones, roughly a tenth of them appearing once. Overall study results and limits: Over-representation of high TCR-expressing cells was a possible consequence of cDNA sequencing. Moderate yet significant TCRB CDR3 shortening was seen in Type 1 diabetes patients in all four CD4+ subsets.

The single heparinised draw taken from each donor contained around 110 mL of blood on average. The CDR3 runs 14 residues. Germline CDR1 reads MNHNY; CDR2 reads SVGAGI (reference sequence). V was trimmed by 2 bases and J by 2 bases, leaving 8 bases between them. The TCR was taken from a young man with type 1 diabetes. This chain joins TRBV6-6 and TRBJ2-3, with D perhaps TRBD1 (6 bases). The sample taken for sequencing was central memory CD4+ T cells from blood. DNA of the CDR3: TGTGCCAGCAGTTACCACAGGGTCACAGATACGCAGTATTTT. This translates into CASSYHRVTDTQYF.